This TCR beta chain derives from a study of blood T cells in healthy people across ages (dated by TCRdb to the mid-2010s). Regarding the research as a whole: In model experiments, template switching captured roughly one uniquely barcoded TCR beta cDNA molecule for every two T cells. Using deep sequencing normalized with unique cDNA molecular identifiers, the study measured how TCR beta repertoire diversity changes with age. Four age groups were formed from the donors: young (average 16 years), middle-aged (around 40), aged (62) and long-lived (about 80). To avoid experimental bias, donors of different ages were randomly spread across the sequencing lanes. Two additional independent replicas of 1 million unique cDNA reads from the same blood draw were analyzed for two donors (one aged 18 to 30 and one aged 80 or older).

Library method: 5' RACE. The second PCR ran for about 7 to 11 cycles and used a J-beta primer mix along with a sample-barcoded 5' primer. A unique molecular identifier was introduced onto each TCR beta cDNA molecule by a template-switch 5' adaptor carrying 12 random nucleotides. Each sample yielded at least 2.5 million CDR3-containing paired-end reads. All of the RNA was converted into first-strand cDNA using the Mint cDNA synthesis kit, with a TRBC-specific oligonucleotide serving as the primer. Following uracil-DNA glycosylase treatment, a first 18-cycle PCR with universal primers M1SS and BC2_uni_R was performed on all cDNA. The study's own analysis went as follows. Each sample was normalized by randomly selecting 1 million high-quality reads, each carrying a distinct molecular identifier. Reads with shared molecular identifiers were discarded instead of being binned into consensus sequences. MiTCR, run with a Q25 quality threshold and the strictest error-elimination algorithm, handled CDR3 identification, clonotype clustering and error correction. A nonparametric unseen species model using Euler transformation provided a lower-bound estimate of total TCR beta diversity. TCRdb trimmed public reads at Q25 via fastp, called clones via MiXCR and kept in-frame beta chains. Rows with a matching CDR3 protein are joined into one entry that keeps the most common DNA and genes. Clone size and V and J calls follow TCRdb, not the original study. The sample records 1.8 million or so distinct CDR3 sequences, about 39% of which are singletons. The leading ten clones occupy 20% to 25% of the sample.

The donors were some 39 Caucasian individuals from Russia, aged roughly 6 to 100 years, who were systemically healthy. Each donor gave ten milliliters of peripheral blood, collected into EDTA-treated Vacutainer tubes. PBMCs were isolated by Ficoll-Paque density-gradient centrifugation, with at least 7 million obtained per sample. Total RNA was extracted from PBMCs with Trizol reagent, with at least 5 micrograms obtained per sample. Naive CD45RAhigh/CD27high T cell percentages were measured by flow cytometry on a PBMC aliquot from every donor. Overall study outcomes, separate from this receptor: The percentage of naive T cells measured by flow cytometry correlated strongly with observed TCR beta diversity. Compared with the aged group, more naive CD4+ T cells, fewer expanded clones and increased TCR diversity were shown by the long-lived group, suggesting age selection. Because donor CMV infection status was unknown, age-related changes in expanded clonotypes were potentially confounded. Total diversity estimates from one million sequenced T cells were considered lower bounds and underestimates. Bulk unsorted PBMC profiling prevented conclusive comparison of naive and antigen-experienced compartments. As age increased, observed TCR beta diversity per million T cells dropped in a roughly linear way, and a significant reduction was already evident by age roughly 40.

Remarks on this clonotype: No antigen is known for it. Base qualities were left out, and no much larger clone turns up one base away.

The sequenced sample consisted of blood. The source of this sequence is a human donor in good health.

The nucleotide sequence is TGCAGCGCATCTGGACACATGAACACTGAAGCTTTCTTT. It translates to CSASGHMNTEAFF. Here the chain combines TRBV29-1 and TRBJ1-1; a tentative D match to TRBD1 spans 5 bases. The germline V gene provides CDR1 SQVTM and CDR2 ANQGSEA. From the cysteine through the phenylalanine, the CDR3 covers 13 amino acids. Only CDR3 DNA is held: 39 bases, read in frame from base 1. Cut back by 7 bases and 0 bases, the V and J ends lie 12 bases apart.